A single sample is the source of the 18 T cell receptor beta chains below, sequenced in a study of T cell repertoires in cytomegalovirus infection. These TCRs are of unknown antigen specificity. TCRdb used MiXCR to reprocess the reads, holding one entry per CDR3 protein. The table includes about 830,000 distinct CDR3 sequences, 30% to 35% detected once. Sequencing was performed on cultured CD8+ T cells from PBMCs, taken from culture after CMV antigen stimulation. These receptors originate from a human donor in good health (CMV status not recorded). Some clones in this sample may be carry-over from other donors' samples.

V and J are TRBV4-1 and TRBJ2-1; 9 bases are a match to TRBD2. The CDR3 consists of 16 residues. CDR1 and CDR2 (germline): MGHRA, YSYEKL. V trimming: 4 bases; J trimming: 1 base; junction bases outside the gene matches: 5. CDR3 protein: CASSLAGAPSYNEQFF. In DNA, the CDR3 is TGCGCCAGCAGCCTAGCGGGGGCCCCTTCCTACAATGAGCAGTTCTTC.

This clonotype was recorded a few times. The rearrangement uses TRBV7-9 and TRBJ2-3; D gene unclear. The CDR3 contains 13 residues. Deletions cut 5 bases from V and 6 bases from J, with 12 bases between. Germline V gene sequence: CDR1 SEHNR, CDR2 FQNEAQ (reference sequence). CDR3 sequence: CASSPTHGDTQYF. The CDR3 DNA is TGTGCCAGCAGCCCCACCCACGGGGATACGCAGTATTTT.

Points on this clonotype: This sequence may be a read error, since a much larger clone differs from it by one base. The J gene is TRBJ1-5, the V gene TRBV27, with 9 bases fitting TRBD1. From germline, CDR1 is MNHEY and CDR2 SMNVEV (reference sequence). Germline trimming cut 5 bases from V and 3 bases from J; bases unmatched to any gene: 11. CDR3 size: 17 residues. CDR3 residues: CASSPQVGTGPNQPQHF. Written as DNA, the CDR3 is TGTGCCAGCAGTCCCCAGGTCGGGACAGGGCCCAATCAGCCCCAGCATTTT.

This clonotype showed up just a few times. CDR3 loop: CASSFSKNGSGANVLTF. In DNA, the CDR3 is TGTGCCAGCAGTTTTAGTAAAAACGGCTCTGGGGCCAACGTCCTGACTTTC. This chain links TRBV12-3 or TRBV12-4 with TRBJ2-6; D uncertain. V dropped 3 bases and J dropped 0 bases, with 12 bases sitting between them. This CDR3 has 17 residues.

There are a few counts of this clonotype. Possible read error: a much larger clone is one base away. V and J are TRBV6-6 and TRBJ2-6; D uncertain. From germline, CDR1 is MNHNY and CDR2 SVGAGI (reference sequence). V dropped 1 base and J dropped 0 bases, with 4 bases sitting between them. The CDR3 spans 15 residues. Here the CDR3 DNA reads TGTGCCAGCAGTTACTGGGACTCTGGGGCCAACGTCCTGACTTTC. This translates into CASSYWDSGANVLTF.

This clonotype was picked up many times. The chain links TRBV7-9 to TRBJ1-2; weak D call: TRBD1 (6 bases). CDR3 length: 15 residues. Per the germline V gene, CDR1 is SEHNR and CDR2 is FQNEAQ (reference sequence). Trimming cost V 4 bases and J 4 bases, with 16 bases left between them. The CDR3 DNA reads TGTGCCAGCAGCTCATCGGGACAAGGGCCCTATGGCTACACCTTC. This translates into CASSSSGQGPYGYTF.

The chain uses TRBV7-9 and TRBJ1-1, with D maybe TRBD1 (6 bases). Trimming shortened V by 4 bases and J by 4 bases, and 13 bases separated the two germline ends. The CDR3 has 14 residues. Germline V gene lookup returns CDR1 SEHNR and CDR2 FQNEAQ (reference sequence). DNA for the CDR3: TGTGCCAGCAGCTCCAGGGAACAGGGCACTGAAGCTTTCTTT. Translation: CASSSREQGTEAFF.

In its sample, this clonotype was seen a few times. The chain combines TRBV19 with TRBJ2-7; TRBD2 agrees at 12 bases. V lost 5 bases, J lost 2 bases, and 1 base stayed unmatched. Germline CDR1 is LNHDA and CDR2 is SQIVND (reference sequence). The CDR3 is made up of 14 amino acids. CDR3 DNA sequence: TGTGCCAGTAGTCGGACTAGCGGGGCCTACGAGCAGTACGTC. This translates into CASSRTSGAYEQYV.

The CDR3 DNA follows: TGTGCCAGCAGCGTCGGGAGGGGGGGGGGACACAATGAGCAGTTCTTC. Protein sequence: CASSVGRGGGHNEQFF. The rearrangement links TRBV9 to TRBJ2-1; TRBD2 agrees at 8 bases. The V gene end was trimmed by 2 bases and the J gene end by 5 bases; junction bases not matched to a gene: 9. Germline V gene lookup returns CDR1 SGDLS and CDR2 YYNGEE. CDR3 length equals 16 residues.

The V and J genes are TRBV4-1 and TRBJ2-1, with D perhaps given as TRBD1 or TRBD2 (6 bases each). CDR3 length: 14 amino acids. Germline-derived CDR1 and CDR2 are MGHRA and YSYEKL. V lost 0 bases, J lost 10 bases, and 13 bases lay in between. The CDR3, as DNA: TGCGCCAGCAGCCAAGACCCGGGGGCACGAGAGCAGTTCTTC. This sequence encodes CASSQDPGAREQFF.

This CDR3 is CASSAYGQAEKLFF. The CDR3 DNA reads TGTGCCAGCAGCGCATACGGACAGGCTGAAAAACTGTTTTTT. The gene calls are TRBV7-9 and TRBJ1-4; 7 bases align to TRBD1. V shed 5 bases and J 7 bases; nucleotides not matched to a gene: 7. The CDR3 is made up of 14 amino acids. Germline V lookup: CDR1 SEHNR, CDR2 FQNEAQ (reference sequence).

In this sample, this clonotype turned up a few times. The chain recombines TRBV10-3 with TRBJ2-7; weak D call: TRBD1 (7 bases). This CDR3 spans 16 amino acids. The V gene's germline CDR1 is ENHRY and CDR2 SYGVKD. The V end was cut by 8 bases, the J end by 7 bases, with 27 bases between. The CDR3: CAILSTVGRGAWEQYF. The CDR3 region has the DNA TGTGCCATCTTGAGCACCGTAGGCAGGGGGGCGTGGGAGCAGTACTTC.

This clonotype has more than one count but fewer than ten. The rearrangement uses TRBV7-2 and TRBJ1-1, with D tentatively TRBD1 (5 bases). This CDR3 region has 18 residues. The V end lost 5 bases, the J end lost 0 bases, and 22 bases lay between the germline ends. CDR1 and CDR2 from the germline V gene are SGHTA and FQGNSA. The chain's CDR3 is CASSPRYAGVKMNTEAFF. CDR3 DNA: TGTGCCAGCAGCCCGAGGTACGCGGGGGTGAAGATGAACACTGAAGCTTTCTTT.

This clonotype was recorded many times. V and J are TRBV7-6 and TRBJ1-4, with unresolved D. Germline CDR1 and CDR2: SGHVS and FNYEAQ. The CDR3 covers 12 residues. The V and J ends lost 5 bases and 8 bases respectively, with 9 bases between them. The CDR3 loop is CASSPPDEKLFF. CDR3 nucleotides: TGTGCCAGCAGCCCCCCTGACGAAAAACTGTTTTTT. Looking up the rest from reference TRBV7-6 and TRBJ1-4 gives the full variable domain: GAGVSQSPRYKVTKRGQDVALRCDPISGHVSLYWYRQALGQGPEFLTYFNYEAQQDKSGLPNDRFSAERPEGSISTLTIQRTEQRDSAMYRCASSPPDEKLFFGSGTQLSVL.

There are a few counts of this clonotype. This sequence joins TRBV7-9 and TRBJ1-1; D is perhaps TRBD1 (5 bases). V lost 1 base and J 8 bases, leaving 14 bases between the germline ends. Germline CDR1 and CDR2: SEHNR and FQNEAQ (reference sequence). This CDR3 has 14 amino acids. The CDR3 spells CASSLEAGQTEAFF. The CDR3 DNA sequence: TGTGCCAGCAGCTTAGAAGCAGGACAAACGGAAGCTTTCTTT.

The V call is TRBV12-3 or TRBV12-4, the J call TRBJ2-7; no clear D. This CDR3 region has 12 residues. The germline V and J ends were trimmed by 5 bases and 1 base, with 6 bases remaining between them. The CDR3 here is CASSDMSYEQYF. CDR3 sequence (DNA): TGTGCCAGCAGTGACATGTCCTACGAGCAGTACTTC.

The V call is TRBV29-1, the J call TRBJ2-5; D call uncertain. CDR3 length equals 13 residues. Trimming pared 4 bases from V and 3 bases from J, leaving 12 bases between. Germline V gives CDR1 SQVTM, CDR2 ANQGSEA. This CDR3 reads CSVVWRIEETQYF. CDR3 nucleotides: TGCAGCGTTGTTTGGAGAATAGAAGAGACCCAGTACTTC. Looking up the rest from reference TRBV29-1 and TRBJ2-5 gives the full variable domain: SAVISQKPSRDICQRGTSLTIQCQVDSQVTMMFWYRQQPGQSLTLIATANQGSEATYESGFVIDKFPISRPNLTFSTLTVSNMSPEDSSIYLCSVVWRIEETQYFGPGTRLLVL.

The J gene is TRBJ1-1, the V gene TRBV29-1; unclear D gene. The germline V gene has CDR1 SQVTM and CDR2 ANQGSEA. V shed 6 bases and J shed 1 base, with 12 bases lying between them. The CDR3 spans 13 residues. The CDR3 nucleotides are TGCAGCGTCCCGGTCCTGGGGAACACTGAAGCTTTCTTT. As protein: CSVPVLGNTEAFF.